Detailed here is one TCR beta chain. Assay: immunoSEQ multiplex PCR; the TCRdb copy retains only in-frame clones and omits some. The sample records about 2.2 million clones, just over 90% being singletons. This entry belongs to a study of shared clonotypes between healthy human individuals. Study-wide context: The plates for each donor numbered three CD4 naive, three CD4 memory, two CD8 naive and one CD8 memory.

Positively selected for CCR7, the CD45RO-negative cells used as naive CD8 cells excluded terminally differentiated effector memory CD45RA+ cells. The CDR3 is 11 residues long. Trimming removed 5 bases at V and 0 bases at J, with 2 bases between. Per germline, CDR1 LNHDA and CDR2 SQIVND (reference sequence). The sample taken for sequencing was naive CD8+ T cells from PBMCs. The chain recombines TRBV19 with TRBJ2-7; D not resolved. The sequence was obtained from a man between 18 and 35 years old in good health. Some clones in this sample may be carry-over from other donors' samples. This CDR3 is CASSVSYEQYF. The CDR3 DNA follows: TGTGCCAGTAGTGTCTCCTACGAGCAGTACTTC.